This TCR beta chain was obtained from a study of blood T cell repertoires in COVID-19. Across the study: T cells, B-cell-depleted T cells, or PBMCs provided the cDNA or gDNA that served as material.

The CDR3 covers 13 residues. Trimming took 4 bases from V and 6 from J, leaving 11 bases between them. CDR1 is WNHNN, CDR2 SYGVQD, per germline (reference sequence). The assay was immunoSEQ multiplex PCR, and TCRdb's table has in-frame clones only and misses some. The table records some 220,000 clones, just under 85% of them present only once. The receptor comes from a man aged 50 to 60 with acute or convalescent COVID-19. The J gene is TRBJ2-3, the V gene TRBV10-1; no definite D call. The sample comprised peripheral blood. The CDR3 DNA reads TGCGCCAGCAGTGGGCAGGCGAAGGATACGCAGTATTTT. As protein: CASSGQAKDTQYF.